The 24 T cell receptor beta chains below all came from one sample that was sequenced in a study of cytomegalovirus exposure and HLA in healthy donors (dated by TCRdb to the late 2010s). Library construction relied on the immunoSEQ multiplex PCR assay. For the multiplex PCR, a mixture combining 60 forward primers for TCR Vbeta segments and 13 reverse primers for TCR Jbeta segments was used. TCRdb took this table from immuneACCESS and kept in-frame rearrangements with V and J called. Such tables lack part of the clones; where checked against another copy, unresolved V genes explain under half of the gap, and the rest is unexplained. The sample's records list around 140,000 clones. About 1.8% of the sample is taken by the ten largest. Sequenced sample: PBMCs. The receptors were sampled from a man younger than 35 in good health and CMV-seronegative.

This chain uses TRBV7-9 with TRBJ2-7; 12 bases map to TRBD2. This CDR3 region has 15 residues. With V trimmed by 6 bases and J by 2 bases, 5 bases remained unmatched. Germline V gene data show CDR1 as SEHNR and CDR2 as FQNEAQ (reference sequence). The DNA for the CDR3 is TGTGCCAGCAGTAAGACTAGCGGGAGTGCCTACGAGCAGTACTTC. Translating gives CASSKTSGSAYEQYF.

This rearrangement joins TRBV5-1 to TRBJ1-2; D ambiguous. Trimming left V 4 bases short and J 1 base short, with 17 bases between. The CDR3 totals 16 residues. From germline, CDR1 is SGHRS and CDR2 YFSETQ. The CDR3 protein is CASSPGSVGGNYGYTF. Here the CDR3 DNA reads TGCGCCAGCAGCCCGGGATCTGTTGGCGGTAACTATGGCTACACCTTC.

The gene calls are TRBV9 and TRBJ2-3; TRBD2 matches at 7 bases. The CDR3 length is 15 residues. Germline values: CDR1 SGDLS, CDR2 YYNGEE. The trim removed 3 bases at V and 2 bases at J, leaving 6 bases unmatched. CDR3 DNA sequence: TGTGCCAGCAGCGACTCGGGACTAACCACAGATACGCAGTATTTT. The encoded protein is CASSDSGLTTDTQYF.

The DNA of the CDR3 is TGTGCCAGCAGCGCACCCCGGGACAACCACTCTGGGGCCAACGTCCTGACTTTC. It yields the protein CASSAPRDNHSGANVLTF. The V and J genes are TRBV9 and TRBJ2-6; possibly TRBD1 for D (6 bases). The CDR3 consists of 18 residues. The V gene's germline CDR1 is SGDLS and CDR2 YYNGEE. Trimming shortened V by 3 bases and J by 0 bases, and 16 bases separated the two germline ends.

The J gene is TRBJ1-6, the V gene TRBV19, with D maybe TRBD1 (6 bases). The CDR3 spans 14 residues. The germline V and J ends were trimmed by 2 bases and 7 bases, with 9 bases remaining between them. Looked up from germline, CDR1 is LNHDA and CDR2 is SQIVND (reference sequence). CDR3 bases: TGTGCCAGTAGTATACAGGGGACAAATTCACCCCTCCACTTT. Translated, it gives CASSIQGTNSPLHF. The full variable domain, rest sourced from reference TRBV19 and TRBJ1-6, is DGGITQSPKYLFRKEGQNVTLSCEQNLNHDAMYWYRQDPGQGLRLIYYSQIVNDFQKGDIAEGYSVSREKKESFPLTVTSAQKNPTAFYLCASSIQGTNSPLHFGNGTRLTVT.

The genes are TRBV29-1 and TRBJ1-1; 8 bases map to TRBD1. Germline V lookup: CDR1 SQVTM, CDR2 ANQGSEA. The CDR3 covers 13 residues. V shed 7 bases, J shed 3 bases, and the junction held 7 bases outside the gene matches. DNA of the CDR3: TGCAGCGCCTCTTACAGGGGGTACACTGAAGCTTTCTTT. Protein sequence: CSASYRGYTEAFF.

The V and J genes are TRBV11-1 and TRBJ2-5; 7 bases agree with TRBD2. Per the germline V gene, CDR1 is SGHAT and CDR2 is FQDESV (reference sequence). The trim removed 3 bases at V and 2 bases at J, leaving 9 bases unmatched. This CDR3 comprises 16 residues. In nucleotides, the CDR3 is TGTGCCAGCAGCTTTCGTAGCGGGCGATTTCAAGAGACCCAGTACTTC. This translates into CASSFRSGRFQETQYF.

The CDR3 reads CASSRGGTNYGYTF. The CDR3 DNA sequence: TGTGCCAGCAGCAGGGGCGGTACTAACTATGGCTACACCTTC. The V call is TRBV28, the J call TRBJ1-2; D is possibly TRBD1 (6 bases). Germline CDR1 MDHEN, CDR2 SYDVKM. This CDR3 contains 14 residues. Trimming removed 6 bases from V and 0 bases from J, with 11 bases in between.

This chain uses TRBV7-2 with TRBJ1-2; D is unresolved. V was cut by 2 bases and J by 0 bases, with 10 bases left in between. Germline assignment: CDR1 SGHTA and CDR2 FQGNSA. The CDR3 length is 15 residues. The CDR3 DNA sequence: TGTGCCAGCAGCTTATACAGCACCCCTAACTATGGCTACACCTTC. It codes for CASSLYSTPNYGYTF.

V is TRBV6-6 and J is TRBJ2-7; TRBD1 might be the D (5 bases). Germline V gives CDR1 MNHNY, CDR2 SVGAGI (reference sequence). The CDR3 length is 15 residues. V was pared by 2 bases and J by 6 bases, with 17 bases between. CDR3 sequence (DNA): TGTGCCAGCAGTTACGAGGTTAGGCAGGGTAGCGAGCAGTACTTC. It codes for CASSYEVRQGSEQYF.

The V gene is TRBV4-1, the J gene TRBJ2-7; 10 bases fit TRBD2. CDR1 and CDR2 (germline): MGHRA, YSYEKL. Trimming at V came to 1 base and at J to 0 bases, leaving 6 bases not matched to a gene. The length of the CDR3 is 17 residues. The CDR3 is CASSQAKSSGSSYEQYF. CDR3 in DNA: TGCGCCAGCAGCCAAGCAAAATCTAGCGGGAGCTCCTACGAGCAGTACTTC.

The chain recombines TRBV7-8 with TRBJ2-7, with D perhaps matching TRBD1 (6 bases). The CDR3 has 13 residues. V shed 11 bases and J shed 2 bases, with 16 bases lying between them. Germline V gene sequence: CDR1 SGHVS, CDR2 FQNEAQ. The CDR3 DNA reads TGTGCCTGCGAGGGGGAGCAGACCTACGAGCAGTACTTC. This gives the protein CACEGEQTYEQYF.

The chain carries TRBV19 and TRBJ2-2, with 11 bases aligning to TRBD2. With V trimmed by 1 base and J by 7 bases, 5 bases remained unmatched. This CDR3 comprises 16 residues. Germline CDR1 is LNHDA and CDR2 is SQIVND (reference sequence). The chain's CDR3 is CASSIGLAGGGGELFF. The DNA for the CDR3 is TGTGCCAGTAGTATAGGCCTAGCGGGAGGAGGCGGGGAGCTGTTTTTT.

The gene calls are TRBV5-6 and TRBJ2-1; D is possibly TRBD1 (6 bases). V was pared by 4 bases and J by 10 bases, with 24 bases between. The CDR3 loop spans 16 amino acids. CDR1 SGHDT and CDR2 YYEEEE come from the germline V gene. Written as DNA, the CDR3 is TGTGCCAGCAGCCCAGACCAATTTCTGCAGAGGGGGGAGCAGTTCTTC. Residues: CASSPDQFLQRGEQFF.

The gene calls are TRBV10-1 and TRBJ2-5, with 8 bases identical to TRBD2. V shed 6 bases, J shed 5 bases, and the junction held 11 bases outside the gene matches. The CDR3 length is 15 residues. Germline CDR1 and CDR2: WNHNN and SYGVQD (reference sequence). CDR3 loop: CASRITAGDPETQYF. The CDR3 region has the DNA TGCGCCAGCAGAATTACAGCGGGAGACCCTGAGACCCAGTACTTC.

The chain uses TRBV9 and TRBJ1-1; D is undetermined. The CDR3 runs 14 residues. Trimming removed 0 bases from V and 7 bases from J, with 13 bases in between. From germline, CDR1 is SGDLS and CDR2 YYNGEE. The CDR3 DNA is TGTGCCAGCAGCGTAGCCTCGGACGGACTTGAAGCTTTCTTT. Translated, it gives CASSVASDGLEAFF. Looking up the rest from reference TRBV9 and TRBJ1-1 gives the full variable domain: DSGVTQTPKHLITATGQRVTLRCSPRSGDLSVYWYQQSLDQGLQFLIQYYNGEERAKGNILERFSAQQFPDLHSELNLSSLELGDSALYFCASSVASDGLEAFFGQGTRLTVV.

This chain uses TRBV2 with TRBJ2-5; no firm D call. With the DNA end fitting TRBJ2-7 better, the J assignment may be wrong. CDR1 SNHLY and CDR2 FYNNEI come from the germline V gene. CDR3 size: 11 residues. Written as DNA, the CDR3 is TGTGCCAGCAGCACGGTGTACGAGCAGTACTTC. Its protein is CASSTVYEQYF.

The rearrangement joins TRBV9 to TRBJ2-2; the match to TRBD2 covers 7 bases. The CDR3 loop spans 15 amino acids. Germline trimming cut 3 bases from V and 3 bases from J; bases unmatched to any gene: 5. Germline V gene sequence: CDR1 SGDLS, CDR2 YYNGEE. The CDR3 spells CASSGTSLDTGELFF. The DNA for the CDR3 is TGTGCCAGCAGCGGGACTAGTCTGGACACCGGGGAGCTGTTTTTT. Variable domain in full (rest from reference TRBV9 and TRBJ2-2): DSGVTQTPKHLITATGQRVTLRCSPRSGDLSVYWYQQSLDQGLQFLIQYYNGEERAKGNILERFSAQQFPDLHSELNLSSLELGDSALYFCASSGTSLDTGELFFGEGSRLTVL.

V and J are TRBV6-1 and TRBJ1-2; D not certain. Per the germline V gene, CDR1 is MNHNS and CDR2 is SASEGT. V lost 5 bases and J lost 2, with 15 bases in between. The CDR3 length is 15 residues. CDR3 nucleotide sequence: TGTGCCAGCAGTCAAGACGGGAATATAAACTATGGCTACACCTTC. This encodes CASSQDGNINYGYTF.

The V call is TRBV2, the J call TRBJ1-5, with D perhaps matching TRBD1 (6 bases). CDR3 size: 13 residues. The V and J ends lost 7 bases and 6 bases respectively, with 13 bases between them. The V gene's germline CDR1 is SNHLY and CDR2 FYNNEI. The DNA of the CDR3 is TGTGCCAGCACCCCCGACAGGACTCAGCCCCAGCATTTT. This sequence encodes CASTPDRTQPQHF.

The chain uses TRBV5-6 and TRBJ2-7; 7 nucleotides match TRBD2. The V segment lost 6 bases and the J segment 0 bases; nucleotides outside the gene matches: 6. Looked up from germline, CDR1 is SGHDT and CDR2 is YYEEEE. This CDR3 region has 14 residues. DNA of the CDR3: TGTGCCAGCATCATGGGCGGGAGCTCCTACGAGCAGTACTTC. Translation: CASIMGGSSYEQYF.

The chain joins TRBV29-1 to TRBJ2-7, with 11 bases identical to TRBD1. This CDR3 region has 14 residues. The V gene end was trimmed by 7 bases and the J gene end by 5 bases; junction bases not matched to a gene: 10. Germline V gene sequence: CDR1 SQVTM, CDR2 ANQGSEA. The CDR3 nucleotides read TGCAGCGCCCGTGGACAGGGGGCCCCTAACGAGCAGTACTTC. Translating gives CSARGQGAPNEQYF.

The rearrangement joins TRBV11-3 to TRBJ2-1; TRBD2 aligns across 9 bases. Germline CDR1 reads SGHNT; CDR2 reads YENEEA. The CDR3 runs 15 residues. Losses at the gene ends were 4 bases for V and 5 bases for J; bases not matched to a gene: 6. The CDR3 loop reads CASSSGLARNNEQFF. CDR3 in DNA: TGTGCCAGCAGCTCCGGACTAGCGAGAAACAATGAGCAGTTCTTC.

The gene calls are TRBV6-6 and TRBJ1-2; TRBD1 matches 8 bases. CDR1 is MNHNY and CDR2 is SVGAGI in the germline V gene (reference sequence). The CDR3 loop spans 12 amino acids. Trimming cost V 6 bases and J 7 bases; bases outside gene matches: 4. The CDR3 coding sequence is TGTGCCAGCAGCGGACAGGGCAGTGGCTACACCTTC. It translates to CASSGQGSGYTF.